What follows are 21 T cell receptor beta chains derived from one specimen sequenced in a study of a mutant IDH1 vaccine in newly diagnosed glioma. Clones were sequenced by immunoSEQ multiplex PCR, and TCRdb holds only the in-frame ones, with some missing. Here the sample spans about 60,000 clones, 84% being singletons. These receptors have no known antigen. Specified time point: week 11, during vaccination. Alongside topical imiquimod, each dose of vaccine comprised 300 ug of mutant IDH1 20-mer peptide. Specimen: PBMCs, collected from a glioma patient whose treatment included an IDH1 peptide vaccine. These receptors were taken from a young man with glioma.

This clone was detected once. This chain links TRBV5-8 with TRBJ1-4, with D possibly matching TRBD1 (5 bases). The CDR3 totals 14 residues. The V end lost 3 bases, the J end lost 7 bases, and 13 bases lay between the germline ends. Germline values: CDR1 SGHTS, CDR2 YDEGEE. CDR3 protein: CASSYGTSGEKLFF. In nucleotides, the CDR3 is TGTGCCAGCAGCTACGGGACGTCTGGTGAAAAACTGTTTTTT.

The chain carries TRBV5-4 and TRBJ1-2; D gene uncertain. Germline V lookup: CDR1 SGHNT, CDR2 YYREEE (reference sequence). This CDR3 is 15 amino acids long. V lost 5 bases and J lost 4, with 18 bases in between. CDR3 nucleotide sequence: TGTGCCAGCAGTTCTCCGAGGACCGCTGCCTATGGCTACACCTTC. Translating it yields CASSSPRTAAYGYTF. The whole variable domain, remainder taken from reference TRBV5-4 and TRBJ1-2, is ETGVTQSPTHLIKTRGQQVTLRCSSQSGHNTVSWYQQALGQGPQFIFQYYREEENGRGNFPPRFSGLQFPNYSSELNVNALELDDSALYLCASSSPRTAAYGYTFGSGTRLTVV.

CDR3 sequence: CASNPSGVSYEQYF. The CDR3 DNA reads as TGTGCCAGCAATCCTAGCGGGGTCTCCTACGAGCAGTACTTC. The chain employs TRBV6-1 and TRBJ2-7; TRBD2 matches at 9 bases. The CDR3 spans 14 residues. Trimming cost V 7 bases and J 0 bases; bases outside gene matches: 4. Looked up from germline, CDR1 is MNHNS and CDR2 is SASEGT.

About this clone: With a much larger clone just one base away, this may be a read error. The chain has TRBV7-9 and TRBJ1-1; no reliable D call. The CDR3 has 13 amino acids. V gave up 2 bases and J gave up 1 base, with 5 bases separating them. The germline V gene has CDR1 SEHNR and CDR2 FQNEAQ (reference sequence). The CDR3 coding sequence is TGTGCCAGCAGCTTACTGGAGAACACTGAAGCTTTCTTT. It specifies CASSLLENTEAFF. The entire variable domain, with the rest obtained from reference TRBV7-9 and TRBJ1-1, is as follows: DTGVSQNPRHKITKRGQNVTFRCDPISEHNRLYWYRQTLGQGPEFLTYFQNEAQLEKSRLLSDRFSAERPKGSFSTLEIQRTEQGDSAMYLCASSLLENTEAFFGQGTRLTVV.

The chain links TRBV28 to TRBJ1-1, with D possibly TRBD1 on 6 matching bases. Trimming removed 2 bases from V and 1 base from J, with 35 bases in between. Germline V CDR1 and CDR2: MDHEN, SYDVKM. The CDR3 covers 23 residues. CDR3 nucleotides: TGTGCCAGCAGTTTACGTCCGATGGGATTGAAGGGGGTTAAAAGGATAGAGAACACTGAAGCTTTCTTT. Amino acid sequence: CASSLRPMGLKGVKRIENTEAFF.

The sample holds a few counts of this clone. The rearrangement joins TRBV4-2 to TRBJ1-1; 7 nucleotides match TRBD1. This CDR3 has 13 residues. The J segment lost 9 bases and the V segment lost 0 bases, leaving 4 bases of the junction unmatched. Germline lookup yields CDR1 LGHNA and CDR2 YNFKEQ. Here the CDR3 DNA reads TGTGCCAGCAGCCAAGATCCGGACAGGAAAGCTTTCTTT. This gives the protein CASSQDPDRKAFF.

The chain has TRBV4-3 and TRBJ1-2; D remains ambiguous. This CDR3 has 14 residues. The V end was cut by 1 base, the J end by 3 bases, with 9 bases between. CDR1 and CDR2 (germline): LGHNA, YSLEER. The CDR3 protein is CASSQGLRDYGYTF. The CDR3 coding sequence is TGCGCCAGCAGCCAAGGACTGAGGGACTATGGCTACACCTTC.

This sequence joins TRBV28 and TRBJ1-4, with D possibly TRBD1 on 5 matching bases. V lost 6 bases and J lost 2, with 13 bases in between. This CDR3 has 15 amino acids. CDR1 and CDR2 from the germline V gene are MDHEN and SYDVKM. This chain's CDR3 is CASSRWGVTNEKLFF. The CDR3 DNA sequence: TGTGCCAGCAGCCGGTGGGGGGTGACTAATGAAAAACTGTTTTTT.

The CDR3 here is CASSGTSGLRAETQYF. The CDR3, as DNA: TGTGCCAGCAGCGGAACCTCGGGACTGAGGGCAGAGACCCAGTACTTC. The rearrangement links TRBV5-4 to TRBJ2-5; D may be TRBD2 (6 bases). Per germline, CDR1 SGHNT and CDR2 YYREEE (reference sequence). This CDR3 region has 16 residues. Trimming cost V 4 bases and J 4 bases, with 20 bases left between them.

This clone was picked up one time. Written as DNA, the CDR3 is TGTGCCAGCAGACCGTTGAGCTCCTACAATGAGCAGTTCTTC. Protein product: CASRPLSSYNEQFF. This chain links TRBV9 with TRBJ2-1, with no clear D. With 5 bases removed from V and 0 bases from J, the gap between germline ends came to 9 bases. The germline V gene has CDR1 SGDLS and CDR2 YYNGEE. CDR3 length equals 14 residues.

CDR3 sequence: CASRWDRGQYTEAFF. CDR3 DNA: TGTGCCAGCAGATGGGACAGGGGACAATACACTGAAGCTTTCTTT. The chain joins TRBV27 to TRBJ1-1; 10 bases match TRBD1. Germline CDR1 and CDR2: MNHEY and SMNVEV (reference sequence). The CDR3 contains 15 residues. Trimming cost V 6 bases and J 3 bases; bases outside gene matches: 7.

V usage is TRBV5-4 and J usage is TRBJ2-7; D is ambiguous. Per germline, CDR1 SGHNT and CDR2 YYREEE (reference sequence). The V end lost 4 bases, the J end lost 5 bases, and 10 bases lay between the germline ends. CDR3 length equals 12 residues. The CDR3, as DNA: TGTGCCAGCAGCCCGGACGGAGACGAGCAGTACTTC. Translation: CASSPDGDEQYF.

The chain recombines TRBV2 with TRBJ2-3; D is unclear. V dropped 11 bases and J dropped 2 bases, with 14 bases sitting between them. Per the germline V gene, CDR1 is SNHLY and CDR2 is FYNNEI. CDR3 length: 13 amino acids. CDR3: CAPSEGPTDTQYF. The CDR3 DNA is TGTGCCCCTTCGGAAGGGCCCACAGATACGCAGTATTTT.

The CDR3 region has the DNA TGTGCCAGCAGCTTAGTGGCAGGGAACCCGGTACCCCCCAATGAGCAGTTCTTC. Amino acid sequence: CASSLVAGNPVPPNEQFF. The chain uses TRBV7-2 and TRBJ2-1; D is perhaps TRBD1 (5 bases). Per the germline V gene, CDR1 is SGHTA and CDR2 is FQGNSA. Trimming took off 1 base at V and 6 bases at J, with 22 bases between the two ends. CDR3 length: 18 amino acids. Variable domain in full (rest from reference TRBV7-2 and TRBJ2-1): GAGVSQSPSNKVTEKGKDVELRCDPISGHTALYWYRQSLGQGLEFLIYFQGNSAPDKSGLPSDRFSAERTGGSVSTLTIQRTQQEDSAVYLCASSLVAGNPVPPNEQFFGPGTRLTVL.

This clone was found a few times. As DNA, the CDR3 is TGTGCCAGCAGCTCCTCGGGGCATGAGGAGACCCAGTACTTC. It translates to CASSSSGHEETQYF. This chain uses TRBV5-4 with TRBJ2-5; tentatively, D is TRBD1 or TRBD2 (5 bases each). The CDR3 spans 14 residues. CDR1 and CDR2 from the germline V gene are SGHNT and YYREEE (reference sequence). The V end lost 3 bases, the J end lost 5 bases, and 14 bases lay between the germline ends.

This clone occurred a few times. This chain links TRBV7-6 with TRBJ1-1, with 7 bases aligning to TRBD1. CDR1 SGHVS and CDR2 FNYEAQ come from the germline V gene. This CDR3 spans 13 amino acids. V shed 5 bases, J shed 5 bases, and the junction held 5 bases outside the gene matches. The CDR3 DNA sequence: TGTGCCAGCAGCCCACTACAGGGGACTGAAGCTTTCTTT. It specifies CASSPLQGTEAFF.

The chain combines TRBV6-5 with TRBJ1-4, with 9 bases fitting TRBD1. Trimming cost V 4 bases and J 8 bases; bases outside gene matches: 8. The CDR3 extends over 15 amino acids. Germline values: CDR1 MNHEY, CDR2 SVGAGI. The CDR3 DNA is TGTGCCAGCAGTTCGACAGGGGGGGGAAACGAAAAACTGTTTTTT. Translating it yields CASSSTGGGNEKLFF.

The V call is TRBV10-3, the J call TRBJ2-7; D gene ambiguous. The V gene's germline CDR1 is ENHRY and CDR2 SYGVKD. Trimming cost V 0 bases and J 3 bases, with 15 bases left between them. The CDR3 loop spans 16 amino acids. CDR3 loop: CAISESQAFTGYEQYF. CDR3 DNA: TGTGCCATCAGTGAGTCGCAGGCTTTTACGGGCTACGAGCAGTACTTC.

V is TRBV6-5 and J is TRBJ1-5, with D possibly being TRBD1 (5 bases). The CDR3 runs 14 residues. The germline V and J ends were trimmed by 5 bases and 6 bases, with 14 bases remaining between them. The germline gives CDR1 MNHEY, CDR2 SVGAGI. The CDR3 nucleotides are TGTGCCAGCAGTCGAAAGGGTAGGGGTCAGCCCCAGCATTTT. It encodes CASSRKGRGQPQHF.

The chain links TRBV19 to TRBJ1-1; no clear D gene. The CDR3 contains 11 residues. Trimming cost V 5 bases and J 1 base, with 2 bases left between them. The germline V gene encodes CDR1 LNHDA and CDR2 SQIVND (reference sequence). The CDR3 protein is CASSQNTEAFF. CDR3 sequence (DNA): TGTGCCAGTAGTCAGAACACTGAAGCTTTCTTT.

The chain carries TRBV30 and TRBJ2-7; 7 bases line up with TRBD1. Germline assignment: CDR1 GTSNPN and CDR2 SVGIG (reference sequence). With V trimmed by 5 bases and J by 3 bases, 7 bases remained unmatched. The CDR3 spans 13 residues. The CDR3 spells CAWDQGQSYEQYF. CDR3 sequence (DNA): TGTGCCTGGGACCAGGGACAGAGCTACGAGCAGTACTTC.